A single sample gave rise to the 27 T cell receptor beta chains below, sequenced in a study of T cell repertoires in cytomegalovirus infection. TCRdb analysed the reads with MiXCR anew, one entry per CDR3 protein. The table lists approximately 490,000 distinct CDR3 sequences, 10% to 12% of them singletons, with roughly a tenth in the top ten. The specimen sequenced was PBMCs. The receptor source for this set is a human donor in good health (CMV status not recorded). Some clones in this sample may be carry-over from other donors' samples.

At least ten counts were recorded for this clonotype. The chain recombines TRBV27 with TRBJ1-2, with D perhaps TRBD1 (6 bases). The germline V gene has CDR1 MNHEY and CDR2 SMNVEV (reference sequence). V gave up 0 bases and J gave up 5 bases, with 13 bases separating them. The CDR3 is 15 amino acids. The CDR3 loop reads CASSLSNRERYGYTF. CDR3 nucleotides: TGTGCCAGCAGTTTATCGAACAGGGAGAGGTATGGCTACACCTTC.

The sample holds many counts of this clonotype. The rearrangement joins TRBV5-1 to TRBJ2-2, with no clear D. CDR3 length: 13 amino acids. Germline values: CDR1 SGHRS, CDR2 YFSETQ. V was shortened by 1 base and J by 8 bases, with 9 bases between the two germline ends. This CDR3 is CASSLNPVGELFF. CDR3 DNA sequence: TGCGCCAGCAGCTTGAACCCGGTGGGGGAGCTGTTTTTT.

This sequence joins TRBV10-3 and TRBJ2-2; the D is unclear. V gave up 4 bases and J gave up 2 bases, with 8 bases separating them. There are 14 residues in the CDR3. Germline CDR1 and CDR2: ENHRY and SYGVKD. CDR3 sequence (DNA): TGTGCCATCAGTGTCTCGCTCAACACCGGGGAGCTGTTTTTT. The encoded protein is CAISVSLNTGELFF.

This clonotype has ten or more counts. V and J are TRBV20-1 and TRBJ2-2, with TRBD1 as a possible D gene (5 bases). The CDR3 loop spans 16 amino acids. V was cut by 0 bases and J by 4 bases, with 15 bases left in between. CDR1 and CDR2 (germline): DFQATT, SNEGSKA (reference sequence). CDR3 DNA sequence: TGCAGTGCTAGAGAAAGGGGCTCCGTAGGCACCGGGGAGCTGTTTTTT. Translating it yields CSARERGSVGTGELFF.

This clonotype was found a few times. This rearrangement joins TRBV20-1 to TRBJ2-1; 13 bases agree with TRBD2. The CDR3 is made up of 17 amino acids. Trimming cost V 2 bases and J 3 bases; bases outside gene matches: 7. CDR1 is DFQATT, CDR2 SNEGSKA, per germline (reference sequence). In DNA form, the CDR3 reads TGCAGTGCTAGATTGGGGACTAGCGGGAAGGACTACAATGAGCAGTTCTTC. Translation gives CSARLGTSGKDYNEQFF.

This clonotype was recorded many times. V gene TRBV3-1 combines with J gene TRBJ1-5, with a tentative D call TRBD1 (5 bases). The CDR3 length is 16 residues. V dropped 6 bases and J dropped 2 bases, with 17 bases sitting between them. Germline values: CDR1 LGHDT, CDR2 YNNKEL (reference sequence). This chain's CDR3 is CASSYSQGSRNQPQHF. The CDR3 DNA reads TGTGCCAGCAGTTACTCGCAGGGCAGCCGCAATCAGCCCCAGCATTTT.

The sample holds a few counts of this clonotype. Here the CDR3 reads CASSGGVVGNEQFF. CDR3 sequence (DNA): TGCGCCAGCAGCGGGGGGGTAGTAGGGAACGAGCAGTTCTTC. This chain links TRBV5-1 with TRBJ2-1, with 7 nucleotides matching TRBD2. With V trimmed by 4 bases and J by 10 bases, 11 bases remained unmatched. Germline loops: CDR1 SGHRS, CDR2 YFSETQ. The CDR3 length is 14 residues.

The chain uses TRBV30 and TRBJ2-2, with 7 bases identical to TRBD1. CDR1 GTSNPN and CDR2 SVGIG come from the germline V gene (reference sequence). The ends lost 1 base at V and 4 bases at J; junction bases unmatched: 3. This CDR3 has 14 residues. CDR3 region: CAWSAGTVTGELFF. In nucleotides, the CDR3 is TGTGCCTGGAGTGCCGGGACAGTCACCGGGGAGCTGTTTTTT.

Turning to this clonotype: An end of the junction does not agree with germline; a read error may underlie this. The genes are TRBV7-8 and TRBJ2-1; 9 positions match TRBD2. The germline V gene encodes CDR1 SGHVS and CDR2 FQNEAQ. The CDR3 runs to 16 residues. CDR3 protein: CASSLSSGGSYHEQFF. CDR3 DNA: TGTGCCAGCAGCTTAAGTAGCGGGGGCTCCTACCATGAGCAGTTCTTC.

This clonotype has ten or more counts. The gene calls are TRBV24-1 and TRBJ2-3; TRBD2 is a possible D gene (5 bases). V lost 12 bases and J lost 1, with 10 bases in between. This CDR3 is 12 amino acids long. Germline values: CDR1 KGHDR, CDR2 SFDVKD. CDR3 sequence (DNA): TGTGCCCCGTGGGAGCGCACAGATACGCAGTATTTT. This encodes CAPWERTDTQYF.

This clonotype was detected many times. The chain carries TRBV12-3 or TRBV12-4 and TRBJ1-2, with unresolved D. The CDR3 runs 15 residues. The V end lost 6 bases, the J end lost 4 bases, and 18 bases lay between the germline ends. Here the CDR3 reads CASRLHGGPSYGYTF. In nucleotides, the CDR3 is TGTGCCAGCAGGCTCCACGGTGGCCCCTCCTATGGCTACACCTTC.

The rearrangement links TRBV13 to TRBJ1-1; 8 positions agree with TRBD1. The CDR3 totals 14 residues. Germline trimming cut 5 bases from V and 3 bases from J; bases unmatched to any gene: 5. Germline CDR1 reads PRHDT; CDR2 reads FYEKMQ (reference sequence). CDR3 nucleotides: TGTGCCAGCAGCACAGGGGGAGGTGACACTGAAGCTTTCTTT. Its protein is CASSTGGGDTEAFF.

This clonotype was seen more than once but under ten times. The chain recombines TRBV20-1 with TRBJ1-2, with 7 bases that match TRBD1. The CDR3 is 14 amino acids. CDR1 DFQATT and CDR2 SNEGSKA come from the germline V gene (reference sequence). V was clipped by 5 bases and J by 7 bases; unmatched bases: 13. The CDR3, as DNA: TGCAGTGCTGGGGACAGACGAGGTGCGGGTGGCTACACCTTC. Protein sequence: CSAGDRRGAGGYTF.

This clonotype was seen many times. The chain recombines TRBV7-9 with TRBJ1-4; 7 nucleotides match TRBD1. The junction had 3 bases not matched to a gene; V was cut back by 5 bases and J by 3 bases. Germline assignment: CDR1 SEHNR and CDR2 FQNEAQ (reference sequence). The CDR3 consists of 14 residues. The CDR3 sequence is CASSRQGANEKLFF. The CDR3 DNA reads as TGTGCCAGCAGCAGACAGGGCGCTAATGAAAAACTGTTTTTT.

This clonotype was observed many times. J is TRBJ1-6 and V is TRBV28, with a weak D call TRBD1 (6 bases). Looked up from germline, CDR1 is MDHEN and CDR2 is SYDVKM. The CDR3 covers 16 residues. Between the trimmed V and J ends, which lost 3 bases and 6 bases, there was a span of 15 bases. The CDR3 bases are TGTGCCAGCAGTTTCCTAGGACAGACGGTTAATTCACCCCTCCACTTT. Protein sequence: CASSFLGQTVNSPLHF.

V usage is TRBV5-4 and J usage is TRBJ2-5, with 10 bases matching TRBD2. This CDR3 region has 17 residues. V was clipped by 4 bases and J by 3 bases; unmatched bases: 12. Germline CDR1 SGHNT, CDR2 YYREEE (reference sequence). CDR3 in amino acids: CASSPRRSGGAEETQYF. The CDR3 coding sequence is TGTGCCAGCAGCCCCAGAAGGAGCGGGGGGGCCGAAGAGACCCAGTACTTC. Together with reference TRBV5-4 and TRBJ2-5, the CDR3 gives the full variable domain: ETGVTQSPTHLIKTRGQQVTLRCSSQSGHNTVSWYQQALGQGPQFIFQYYREEENGRGNFPPRFSGLQFPNYSSELNVNALELDDSALYLCASSPRRSGGAEETQYFGPGTRLLVL.

The chain combines TRBV12-3 or TRBV12-4 with TRBJ2-7; weak D call: TRBD1 (5 bases). Trimming took off 5 bases at V and 6 bases at J, with 17 bases between the two ends. This CDR3 region has 14 residues. CDR3 coding DNA: TGTGCCAGCAGTCCTACCCGACAGATGGGCGAGCAGTACTTC. Amino acids: CASSPTRQMGEQYF.

This clonotype was detected many times. V gene TRBV7-9 combines with J gene TRBJ1-5, with 8 bases identical to TRBD1. The germline V gene has CDR1 SEHNR and CDR2 FQNEAQ (reference sequence). V shed 5 bases and J 1 base; nucleotides not matched to a gene: 10. The CDR3 spans 17 residues. The chain's CDR3 is CASSRGQGSNSNQPQHF. DNA for the CDR3: TGTGCCAGCAGCCGTGGACAGGGAAGCAACAGCAATCAGCCCCAGCATTTT.

The table lists this clonotype with a count of one. V and J are TRBV5-6 and TRBJ1-4, with D possibly TRBD1 on 6 matching bases. The V and J ends lost 3 bases and 8 bases respectively, with 14 bases between them. The CDR3 spans 14 residues. Germline V gives CDR1 SGHDT, CDR2 YYEEEE. CDR3 DNA sequence: TGTGCCAGCAGCTCAGACAGGTTTTACGAAAAACTGTTTTTT. The encoded protein is CASSSDRFYEKLFF.

This clonotype was recorded at least ten times. The V call is TRBV7-2, the J call TRBJ2-1; 8 bases align to TRBD1. The J segment lost 14 bases and the V segment lost 2 bases, leaving 2 bases of the junction unmatched. The germline gives CDR1 SGHTA, CDR2 FQGNSA. The CDR3 runs 11 residues. The CDR3 sequence: CASSLQGAKFF. The CDR3 DNA follows: TGTGCCAGCAGCTTACAGGGGGCCAAGTTCTTC. The full variable domain, in which reference TRBV7-2 and TRBJ2-1 provide the parts outside the CDR3, is GAGVSQSPSNKVTEKGKDVELRCDPISGHTALYWYRQSLGQGLEFLIYFQGNSAPDKSGLPSDRFSAERTGGSVSTLTIQRTQQEDSAVYLCASSLQGAKFFGPGTRLTVL.

This chain uses TRBV28 with TRBJ2-5, with TRBD2 as a possible D gene (5 bases). Deletions cut 7 bases from V and 3 bases from J, with 15 bases between. The CDR3 contains 14 residues. Germline V CDR1 and CDR2: MDHEN, SYDVKM. The DNA for the CDR3 is TGTGCCAGCACTAGAGCGGCTATGGAAGAGACCCAGTACTTC. Its translation is CASTRAAMEETQYF.

The rearrangement links TRBV29-1 to TRBJ1-1; D is possibly TRBD1 (5 bases). Germline V gene data show CDR1 as SQVTM and CDR2 as ANQGSEA. Trimming took 7 bases from V and 0 from J, leaving 21 bases between them. This CDR3 spans 16 amino acids. This CDR3 is CSARHPAGRLNTEAFF. In DNA, the CDR3 is TGCAGCGCCCGGCACCCGGCAGGGCGATTGAACACTGAAGCTTTCTTT.

This clonotype was found many times. The chain has TRBV7-8 and TRBJ2-3; the match to TRBD2 covers 15 bases. With V trimmed by 5 bases and J by 5 bases, 11 bases remained unmatched. The germline CDR1 and CDR2 sequences are SGHVS and FQNEAQ. The CDR3 has 18 residues. The CDR3 sequence: CASSPKGTSGGILDTQYF. As DNA, the CDR3 is TGTGCCAGCAGCCCGAAAGGGACTAGCGGGGGGATCCTAGATACGCAGTATTTT. The whole variable domain, remainder taken from reference TRBV7-8 and TRBJ2-3, is GAGVSQSPRYKVAKRGQDVALRCDPISGHVSLFWYQQALGQGPEFLTYFQNEAQLDKSGLPSDRFFAERPEGSVSTLKIQRTQQEDSAVYLCASSPKGTSGGILDTQYFGPGTRLTVL.

The CDR3 coding sequence is TGTGCCAGCAGTTTTAGGGGTTCTGGCGAGCAGTACTTC. Amino acid sequence: CASSFRGSGEQYF. The J gene is TRBJ2-7, the V gene TRBV12-3 or TRBV12-4, with a weak D call TRBD1 (5 bases). The CDR3 runs to 13 residues. V lost 3 bases and J 6 bases, leaving 12 bases between the germline ends.

V gene TRBV5-4 combines with J gene TRBJ1-2; 7 bases line up with TRBD1. Germline assignment: CDR1 SGHNT and CDR2 YYREEE (reference sequence). V shed 9 bases and J 4 bases; nucleotides not matched to a gene: 9. The CDR3 has 13 residues. CDR3 coding DNA: TGTGCCACAAGGGGCCAGGGGGTCTATGGCTACACCTTC. Translation gives CATRGQGVYGYTF.

This clonotype was seen many times. This chain uses TRBV7-3 with TRBJ2-2, with a possible D match to TRBD1 (5 bases). V gave up 5 bases and J gave up 5 bases, with 15 bases separating them. Per germline, CDR1 SGHTA and CDR2 FQGTGA. The CDR3 consists of 15 residues. CDR3 region: CASSRVRGRTGELFF. The CDR3 DNA reads TGTGCCAGCAGCCGGGTTAGGGGTAGGACCGGGGAGCTGTTTTTT.

The sample holds many counts of this clonotype. The chain carries TRBV28 and TRBJ2-4, with no clear D. The CDR3 extends over 17 amino acids. Trimming stripped 3 bases from V and 0 bases from J, with 15 bases between. Germline-derived CDR1 and CDR2 are MDHEN and SYDVKM. The CDR3 spells CASSFGGDLLAKNIQYF. The CDR3 nucleotides are TGTGCCAGCAGTTTTGGTGGCGACTTACTAGCCAAAAACATTCAGTACTTC.